The clone carrying this T cell receptor beta chain has at least ten counts. The target antigen is unknown. The V and J ends lost 0 bases and 4 bases, in that order; junction bases with no gene match: 2. Germline CDR1 and CDR2: MNHEY and SVGEGT. The CDR3 length is 15 residues. The record originates from a study of T-cell reconstitution after alpha-beta-depleted transplantation in children. The study, taken as a whole, reports: Reportedly, roughly two months post-transplant, alpha-beta T cells arose from several hundred expanded graft clones. When one year had passed after transplant, most T-cell counts and diversity came from newly produced T cells.

Preparing the TCRbeta library involved the use of unique molecular identifiers. In TCRdb, the PCR reads were re-called with MiXCR into one record per CDR3 protein. This sample has over 450,000 distinct CDR3 sequences, with more than 9% found just once. The sequence derives from a child aged 2 to 10 with inherited bone marrow failure, due to receive a stem cell transplant. Sequenced here: PBMCs, sampled before TCRalphabeta/CD19-depleted stem cell transplant. The chain joins TRBV6-2 or TRBV6-3 to TRBJ2-1, with TRBD2 matching 8 bases. The CDR3 sequence: CASSYSLAGYNEQFF. The CDR3 bases are TGTGCCAGCAGTTACTCGCTAGCGGGTTACAATGAGCAGTTCTTC.